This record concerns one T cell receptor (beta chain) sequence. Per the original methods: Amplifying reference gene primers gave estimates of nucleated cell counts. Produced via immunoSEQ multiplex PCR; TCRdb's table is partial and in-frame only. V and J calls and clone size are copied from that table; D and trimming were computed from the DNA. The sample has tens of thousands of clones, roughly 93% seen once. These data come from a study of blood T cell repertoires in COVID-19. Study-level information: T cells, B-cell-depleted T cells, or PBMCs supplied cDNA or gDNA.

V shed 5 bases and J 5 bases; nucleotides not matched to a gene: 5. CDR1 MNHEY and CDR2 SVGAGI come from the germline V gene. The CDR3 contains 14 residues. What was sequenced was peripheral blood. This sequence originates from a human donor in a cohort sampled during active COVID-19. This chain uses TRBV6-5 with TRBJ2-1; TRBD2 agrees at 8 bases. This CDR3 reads CASSHTSGDNEQFF. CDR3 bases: TGTGCCAGCAGTCATACTAGCGGAGACAATGAGCAGTTCTTC.